These 10 T cell receptor beta chains were sequenced from one sample in a study of shared clonotypes between healthy human individuals (dated by TCRdb to about 2020). Libraries were prepared through the immunoSEQ multiplex PCR assay. TCRdb stores this immuneACCESS table with in-frame sequences only. Part of the clones is absent; in the studies checked, under half of the shortfall reflects unresolved V genes, and no reason is known for the rest. The sample table contains about 2.5 million clones; only one count was recorded for 85% to 95% of them. About 0.41% of the sample goes to the ten largest clones. What was sequenced was naive CD4+ T cells from PBMCs. The cell subset or site label corresponds to: CD45RA+ positively selected. The source of these receptors is a man aged 18 to 35 in good health. Some clones in this sample may be carry-over from other donors' samples.

This sequence joins TRBV29-1 and TRBJ1-4, with 7 positions matching TRBD1. Per germline, CDR1 SQVTM and CDR2 ANQGSEA. CDR3 length equals 13 residues. J was trimmed by 4 bases and V by 1 base; bases with no gene match: 0. The CDR3 spells CSVEAGGNEKLFF. CDR3 nucleotides: TGCAGCGTTGAAGCAGGGGGTAATGAAAAACTGTTTTTT. The full variable domain, with the rest looked up from reference TRBV29-1 and TRBJ1-4, is SAVISQKPSRDICQRGTSLTIQCQVDSQVTMMFWYRQQPGQSLTLIATANQGSEATYESGFVIDKFPISRPNLTFSTLTVSNMSPEDSSIYLCSVEAGGNEKLFFGSGTQLSVL.

Here the CDR3 reads CSDAGRLASYGEQFF. The CDR3 DNA is TGCAGCGATGCCGGAAGACTAGCTTCTTACGGTGAGCAGTTCTTC. The chain couples TRBV29-1 to TRBJ2-1; TRBD2 matches at 7 bases. Germline CDR1 SQVTM, CDR2 ANQGSEA. V was clipped by 7 bases and J by 9 bases; unmatched bases: 18. The CDR3 is 15 amino acids.

This chain links TRBV29-1 with TRBJ2-7, with 9 positions matching TRBD1. V was clipped by 4 bases and J by 6 bases; unmatched bases: 7. The CDR3 runs 13 residues. The V gene's germline CDR1 is SQVTM and CDR2 ANQGSEA. The CDR3 sequence: CSVVGQGLAEQYF. CDR3 DNA sequence: TGCAGCGTTGTAGGACAGGGGTTGGCCGAGCAGTACTTC.

The J gene is TRBJ1-5, the V gene TRBV6-6; D is unresolved. V was pared by 0 bases and J by 0 bases, with 9 bases between. In germline, CDR1 is MNHNY, CDR2 SVGAGI (reference sequence). The CDR3 loop spans 16 amino acids. Written as DNA, the CDR3 is TGTGCCAGCAGTTACTCGAGAAGTTATAGCAATCAGCCCCAGCATTTT. Encoded protein: CASSYSRSYSNQPQHF.

The V gene is TRBV7-2, the J gene TRBJ2-7; tentatively, D is TRBD1 (5 bases). Germline values: CDR1 SGHTA, CDR2 FQGNSA. Trimming removed 1 base from V and 1 base from J, with 11 bases in between. This CDR3 contains 15 residues. The CDR3 coding sequence is TGTGCCAGCAGCTTAGACGGACAAATTTCCTACGAGCAGTACTTC. Its translation: CASSLDGQISYEQYF.

The chain joins TRBV6-1 to TRBJ2-3, with D maybe TRBD1 (6 bases). Trimming left V 3 bases short and J 4 bases short, with 20 bases between. The germline V gene has CDR1 MNHNS and CDR2 SASEGT. The CDR3 has 17 amino acids. The DNA for the CDR3 is TGTGCCAGCAGTGAGGTTGGCAGGGGTTTCCCGGCAGATACGCAGTATTTT. It yields the protein CASSEVGRGFPADTQYF.

This chain joins TRBV6-1 and TRBJ2-5, with D maybe TRBD2 (5 bases). Germline CDR1 is MNHNS and CDR2 is SASEGT. The V end was cut by 6 bases, the J end by 9 bases, with 23 bases between. The CDR3 length is 15 residues. DNA for the CDR3: TGTGCCAGCAGCGAGGGTCTCCGACCCGGTGGGGCCCAGTACTTC. Its protein is CASSEGLRPGGAQYF.

The V gene is TRBV2, the J gene TRBJ2-1; 10 bases map to TRBD1. The trim removed 6 bases at V and 12 bases at J, leaving 8 bases unmatched. This CDR3 has 13 amino acids. Per the germline V gene, CDR1 is SNHLY and CDR2 is FYNNEI. The CDR3 DNA sequence: TGTGCCAGCAGGACAGGGGGCGCTTGGGGGCAGTTCTTC. Translated: CASRTGGAWGQFF. Using reference TRBV2 and TRBJ2-1 for the parts outside the CDR3, the full variable domain is EPEVTQTPSHQVTQMGQEVILRCVPISNHLYFYWYRQILGQKVEFLVSFYNNEISEKSEIFDDQFSVERPDGSNFTLKIRSTKLEDSAMYFCASRTGGAWGQFFGPGTRLTVL.

The chain combines TRBV7-9 with TRBJ2-3, with D maybe TRBD2 (5 bases). The CDR3 is made up of 14 amino acids. Trimming removed 6 bases from V and 3 bases from J, with 13 bases in between. Germline CDR1 is SEHNR and CDR2 is FQNEAQ (reference sequence). The CDR3, as DNA: TGTGCCAGCAGTTTCCCCCGCGGGACAGATACGCAGTATTTT. Encoded protein: CASSFPRGTDTQYF. The full variable domain, rest sourced from reference TRBV7-9 and TRBJ2-3, is DTGVSQNPRHKITKRGQNVTFRCDPISEHNRLYWYRQTLGQGPEFLTYFQNEAQLEKSRLLSDRFSAERPKGSFSTLEIQRTEQGDSAMYLCASSFPRGTDTQYFGPGTRLTVL.

The chain is built from TRBV6-5 and TRBJ2-2, with 8 bases identical to TRBD2. Germline V CDR1 and CDR2: MNHEY, SVGAGI. Germline trimming cut 10 bases from V and 4 bases from J; bases unmatched to any gene: 8. There are 14 residues in the CDR3. This CDR3 is CATKRETLTGELFF. CDR3 nucleotide sequence: TGTGCCACAAAGCGGGAGACCCTCACCGGGGAGCTGTTTTTT.